This T cell receptor beta chain was sequenced for a study of blood T cell repertoires in COVID-19 (dated by TCRdb to the early 2020s). In terms of the full investigation: The collaborator samples originated in the United States, Italy and Spain and spanned the acute and convalescent phases of COVID-19. The samples were drawn from the first 160 participants of the ongoing ImmuneRACE study and from roughly 1,300 subjects provided by 6 global collaborators. The repertoires were released in a freely available public database intended as a resource for research on the immune response to SARS-CoV-2. The prospective study material was composed of cDNA or gDNA derived from T cells, B-cell-depleted T cells, or PBMCs. The dataset comprised deeply sampled blood TCRbeta repertoires from subjects exposed to, actively infected with, or recovered from COVID-19. HLA class I and class II types, where available, came from metadata supplied by the sample provider rather than from assay-based typing. Sample metadata almost always included a de-identified subject ID, COVID-19 status, age in years and sex.

TCRbeta CDR3 regions were amplified from genomic DNA using the immunoSEQ Assay, a bias-controlled multiplex PCR. As for how the authors treated the data: The number of nucleated cells in each sample was estimated from the amplification of reference gene primers within the assay. To quantify the absolute abundance of each unique TCRbeta CDR3 rearrangement, sequence reads were collapsed and filtered. For each sample, productive Simpson clonality was calculated by taking the square root of Simpson's diversity index across productive rearrangements. TCRdb limited this immuneACCESS table to in-frame rearrangements with V and J called. A share of clones is missing; checked studies link under half to unresolved V genes, and the rest is unexplained. V and J calls plus clone size are reproduced from that table; the DNA served to infer D and trimming. The sample table contains over 200,000 clones; only one count was recorded for 80% to 90% of them. The top ten constitute 4.5% to 7% of the sample.

Each collaborating institution followed its own protocols to collect whole blood in K2EDTA tubes. For TCRbeta analysis, collaborators shipped samples in one of three forms: frozen whole blood, isolated PBMCs, or DNA extracted from either of those sample types. The research as a whole found: How much clinical and demographic metadata was included differed by source and by participant, and the metadata was provided uncurated.

As to this clone: No cognate antigen has been identified for it. Qualities for individual bases were not recorded, and no much larger clone is one base off.

The specimen sequenced was peripheral blood. The TCR was taken from a man older than 75 with acute or convalescent COVID-19.

The CDR3 loop reads CASSIFAGTGYSPLHF. The sequenced DNA is TGTGCCAGTAGTATCTTCGCCGGGACAGGTTATTCACCCCTCCACTTT. The chain joins TRBV19 to TRBJ1-6; 8 bases in between match TRBD1. Taken from cysteine to phenylalanine, the CDR3 has 16 residues. The read is trimmed to its CDR3 DNA, 48 bases read in frame from base 1. CDR1 and CDR2 are read off the germline V gene (reference sequence) as LNHDA and SQIVND. Trimming removed 3 bases from V and 8 bases from J; the gene matches leave 9 bases unexplained.